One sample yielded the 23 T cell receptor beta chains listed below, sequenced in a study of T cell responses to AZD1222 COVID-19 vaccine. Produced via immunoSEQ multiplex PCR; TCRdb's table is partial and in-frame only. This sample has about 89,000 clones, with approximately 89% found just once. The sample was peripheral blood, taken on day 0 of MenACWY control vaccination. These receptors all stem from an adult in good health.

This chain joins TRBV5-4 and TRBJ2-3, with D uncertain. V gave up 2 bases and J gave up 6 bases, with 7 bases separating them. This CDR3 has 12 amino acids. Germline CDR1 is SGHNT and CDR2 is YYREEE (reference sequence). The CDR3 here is CASSFRRDTQYF. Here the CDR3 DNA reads TGTGCCAGCAGCTTCCGCAGGGATACGCAGTATTTT.

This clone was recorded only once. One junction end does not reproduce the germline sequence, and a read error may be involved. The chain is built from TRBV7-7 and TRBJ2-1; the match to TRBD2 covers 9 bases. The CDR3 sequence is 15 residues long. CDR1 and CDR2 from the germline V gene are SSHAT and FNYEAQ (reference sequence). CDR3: CASSPRGSGGIEQFF. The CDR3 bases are TGTGCTAGCAGCCCCCGGGGTAGCGGGGGTATTGAGCAGTTCTTC.

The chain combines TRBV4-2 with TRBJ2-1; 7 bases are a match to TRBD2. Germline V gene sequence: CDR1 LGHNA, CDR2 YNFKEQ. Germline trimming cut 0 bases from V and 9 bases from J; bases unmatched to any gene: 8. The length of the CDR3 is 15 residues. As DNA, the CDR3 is TGTGCCAGCAGCCAAGATAATGGACTAGGAAGTGAGCAGTTCTTC. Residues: CASSQDNGLGSEQFF.

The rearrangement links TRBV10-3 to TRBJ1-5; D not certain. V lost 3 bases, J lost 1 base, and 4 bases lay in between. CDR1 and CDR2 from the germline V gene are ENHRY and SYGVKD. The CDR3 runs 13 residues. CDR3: CAISDLSNQPQHF. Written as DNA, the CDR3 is TGTGCCATCAGTGATTTGAGCAATCAGCCCCAGCATTTT.

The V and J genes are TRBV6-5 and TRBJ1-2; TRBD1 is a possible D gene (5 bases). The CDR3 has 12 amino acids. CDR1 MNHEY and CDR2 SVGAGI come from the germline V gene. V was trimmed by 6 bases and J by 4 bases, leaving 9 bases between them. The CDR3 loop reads CASRPGGYGYTF. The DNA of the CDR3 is TGTGCCAGCAGACCGGGGGGCTATGGCTACACCTTC.

Written as DNA, the CDR3 is TGCAGCGTTGATACGCGTAGTGAGGGTACTAACTATGGCTACACCTTC. Translating gives CSVDTRSEGTNYGYTF. V usage is TRBV29-1 and J usage is TRBJ1-2; D gene uncertain. V was pared by 3 bases and J by 0 bases, with 17 bases between. The germline V gene has CDR1 SQVTM and CDR2 ANQGSEA. The CDR3 spans 16 residues.

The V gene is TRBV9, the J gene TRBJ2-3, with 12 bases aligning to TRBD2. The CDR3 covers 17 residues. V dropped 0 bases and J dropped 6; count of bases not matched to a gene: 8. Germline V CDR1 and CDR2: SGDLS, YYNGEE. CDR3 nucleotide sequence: TGTGCCAGCAGCGTAGCGGCTAGCGGGGGGGCCATGGATACGCAGTATTTT. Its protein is CASSVAASGGAMDTQYF.

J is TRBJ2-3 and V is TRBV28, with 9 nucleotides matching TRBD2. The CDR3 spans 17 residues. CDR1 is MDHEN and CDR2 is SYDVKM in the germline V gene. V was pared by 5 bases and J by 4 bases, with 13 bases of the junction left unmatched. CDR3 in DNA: TGTGCCAGCAGTACCTCCTGGCGGGGGGGCGGGGCAGATACGCAGTATTTT. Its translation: CASSTSWRGGGADTQYF.

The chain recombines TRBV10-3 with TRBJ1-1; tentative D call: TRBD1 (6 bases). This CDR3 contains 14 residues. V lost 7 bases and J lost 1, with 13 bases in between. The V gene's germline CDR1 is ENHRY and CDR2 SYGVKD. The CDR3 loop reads CAINPTGWNTEAFF. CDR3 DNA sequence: TGTGCCATCAACCCGACAGGATGGAACACTGAAGCTTTCTTT.

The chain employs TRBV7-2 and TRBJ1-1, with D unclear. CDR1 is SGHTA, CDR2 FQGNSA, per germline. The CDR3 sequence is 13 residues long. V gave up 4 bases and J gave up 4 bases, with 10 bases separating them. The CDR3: CASSWNSGTEAFF. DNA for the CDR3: TGTGCCAGCAGCTGGAATTCGGGCACTGAAGCTTTCTTT.

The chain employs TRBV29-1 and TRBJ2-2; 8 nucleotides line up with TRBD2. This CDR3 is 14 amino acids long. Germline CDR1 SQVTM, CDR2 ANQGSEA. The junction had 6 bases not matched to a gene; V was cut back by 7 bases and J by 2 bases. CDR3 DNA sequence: TGCAGCGCAAGGACTAGCAGAAACACCGGGGAGCTGTTTTTT. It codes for CSARTSRNTGELFF.

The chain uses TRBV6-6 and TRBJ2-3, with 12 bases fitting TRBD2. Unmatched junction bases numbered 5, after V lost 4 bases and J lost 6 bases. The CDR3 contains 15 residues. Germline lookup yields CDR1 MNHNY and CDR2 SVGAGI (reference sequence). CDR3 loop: CASSLETSGGDTQYF. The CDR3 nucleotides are TGTGCCAGCAGTTTGGAGACTAGCGGGGGTGATACGCAGTATTTT.

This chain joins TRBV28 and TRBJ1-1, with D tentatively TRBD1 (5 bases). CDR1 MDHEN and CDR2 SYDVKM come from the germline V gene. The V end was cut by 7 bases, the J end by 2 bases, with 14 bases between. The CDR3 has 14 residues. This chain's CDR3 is CASNQAGFNTEAFF. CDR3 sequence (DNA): TGTGCCAGCAACCAGGCAGGGTTCAACACTGAAGCTTTCTTT.

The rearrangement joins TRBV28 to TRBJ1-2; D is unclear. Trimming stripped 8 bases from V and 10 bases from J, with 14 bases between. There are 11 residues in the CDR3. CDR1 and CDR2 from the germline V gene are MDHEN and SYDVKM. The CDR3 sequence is CASHTGIIYTF. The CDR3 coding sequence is TGTGCCAGCCACACCGGGATAATCTACACCTTC.

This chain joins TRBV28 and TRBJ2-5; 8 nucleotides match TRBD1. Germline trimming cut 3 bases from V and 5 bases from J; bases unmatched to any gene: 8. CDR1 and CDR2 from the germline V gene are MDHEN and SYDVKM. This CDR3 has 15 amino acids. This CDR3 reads CASSFSGGQVETQYF. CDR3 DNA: TGTGCCAGCAGTTTTAGTGGGGGACAGGTTGAGACCCAGTACTTC. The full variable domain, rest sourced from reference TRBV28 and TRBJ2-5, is DVKVTQSSRYLVKRTGEKVFLECVQDMDHENMFWYRQDPGLGLRLIYFSYDVKMKEKGDIPEGYSVSREKKERFSLILESASTNQTSMYLCASSFSGGQVETQYFGPGTRLLVL.

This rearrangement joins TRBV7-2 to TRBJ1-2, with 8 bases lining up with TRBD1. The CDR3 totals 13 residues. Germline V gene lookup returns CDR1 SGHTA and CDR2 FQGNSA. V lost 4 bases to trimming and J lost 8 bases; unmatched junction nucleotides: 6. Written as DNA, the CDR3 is TGTGCCAGCAGCTCCACAGGGGGGAGAGGCTACACCTTC. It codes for CASSSTGGRGYTF.

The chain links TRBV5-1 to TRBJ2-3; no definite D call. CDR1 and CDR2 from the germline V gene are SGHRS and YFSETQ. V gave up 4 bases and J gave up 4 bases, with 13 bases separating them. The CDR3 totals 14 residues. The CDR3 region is CASSLDPPSDTQYF. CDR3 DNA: TGCGCCAGCAGCCTCGACCCACCATCAGATACGCAGTATTTT. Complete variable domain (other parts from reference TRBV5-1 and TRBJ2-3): KAGVTQTPRYLIKTRGQQVTLSCSPISGHRSVSWYQQTPGQGLQFLFEYFSETQRNKGNFPGRFSGRQFSNSRSEMNVSTLELGDSALYLCASSLDPPSDTQYFGPGTRLTVL.

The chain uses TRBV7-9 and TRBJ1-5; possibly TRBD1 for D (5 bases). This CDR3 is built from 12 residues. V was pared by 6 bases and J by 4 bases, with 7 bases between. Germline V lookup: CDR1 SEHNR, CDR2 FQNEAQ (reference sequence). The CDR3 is CASRQGNQPQHF. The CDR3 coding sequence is TGTGCCAGCAGGCAGGGTAATCAGCCCCAGCATTTT.

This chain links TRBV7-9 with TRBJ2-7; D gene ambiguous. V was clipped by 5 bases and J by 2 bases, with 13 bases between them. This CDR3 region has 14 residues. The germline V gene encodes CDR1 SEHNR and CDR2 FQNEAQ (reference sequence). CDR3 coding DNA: TGTGCCAGCAGCCCCCCCGTGGCACCCTACGAGCAGTACTTC. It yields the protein CASSPPVAPYEQYF.

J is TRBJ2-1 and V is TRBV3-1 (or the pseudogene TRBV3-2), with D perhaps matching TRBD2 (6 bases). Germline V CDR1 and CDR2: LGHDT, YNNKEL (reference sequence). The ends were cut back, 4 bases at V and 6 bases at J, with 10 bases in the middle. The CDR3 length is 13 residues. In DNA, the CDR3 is TGTGCCAGCAGCCCCAGACTAGTCAATGAGCAGTTCTTC. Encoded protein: CASSPRLVNEQFF.

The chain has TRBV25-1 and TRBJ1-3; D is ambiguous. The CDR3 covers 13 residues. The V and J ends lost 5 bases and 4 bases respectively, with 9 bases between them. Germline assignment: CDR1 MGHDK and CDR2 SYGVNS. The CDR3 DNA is TGTGCCAGCAGTTTCCAAGGCGGAAACACCATATATTTT. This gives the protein CASSFQGGNTIYF.

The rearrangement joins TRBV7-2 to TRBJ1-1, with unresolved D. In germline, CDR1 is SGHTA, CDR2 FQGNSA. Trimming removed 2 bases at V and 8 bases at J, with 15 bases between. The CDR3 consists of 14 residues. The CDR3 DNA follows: TGTGCCAGCAGCTTATACGGCGCTTCATGGGAAGCTTTCTTT. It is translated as CASSLYGASWEAFF.

The chain's CDR3 is CATSDPTFRADEQYF. CDR3 DNA: TGTGCCACCAGTGATCCCACCTTCCGGGCTGACGAGCAGTACTTC. This chain links TRBV24-1 with TRBJ2-7; D not resolved. Germline values: CDR1 KGHDR, CDR2 SFDVKD. CDR3 length: 15 residues. V was cut by 3 bases and J by 5 bases, with 16 bases left in between.